What follows are 12 T cell receptor beta chains derived from one specimen sequenced in a study of blood T cell repertoires in COVID-19. Clones were read by immunoSEQ multiplex PCR, and TCRdb kept only the in-frame ones, dropping some. Of fewer than 300,000 clones listed, about 90% are singletons. The sequenced sample consisted of peripheral blood. The receptors stem from a woman aged 45-65 years with acute or convalescent COVID-19.

The chain combines TRBV19 with TRBJ2-2; 7 positions match TRBD2. In germline, CDR1 is LNHDA, CDR2 SQIVND (reference sequence). The junction had 1 base not matched to a gene; V was cut back by 6 bases and J by 0 bases. The CDR3 spans 14 residues. The CDR3 DNA reads TGTGCCAGTAGGCGGGGGACGAACACCGGGGAGCTGTTTTTT. This gives the protein CASRRGTNTGELFF.

The chain is built from TRBV5-1 and TRBJ1-1, with unresolved D. V gave up 5 bases and J gave up 1 base, with 12 bases separating them. The CDR3 runs 14 residues. Germline loops: CDR1 SGHRS, CDR2 YFSETQ. The chain's CDR3 is CASSRGQENTEAFF. The CDR3 DNA reads as TGCGCCAGCAGTCGCGGGCAGGAGAACACTGAAGCTTTCTTT.

This clone has only one observation. This chain joins TRBV6-5 and TRBJ2-1, with 13 bases that match TRBD2. This CDR3 is 15 amino acids long. J was trimmed by 5 bases and V by 5 bases; bases with no gene match: 3. The V gene's germline CDR1 is MNHEY and CDR2 SVGAGI. CDR3 nucleotide sequence: TGTGCCAGCAGTAAGGGACTAGCGGGAAACAATGAGCAGTTCTTC. Amino acid sequence: CASSKGLAGNNEQFF.

This clone appeared once. V gene TRBV4-2 combines with J gene TRBJ1-1; weak D call: TRBD1 (5 bases). Germline V lookup: CDR1 LGHNA, CDR2 YNFKEQ. Trimming took 0 bases from V and 1 from J, leaving 12 bases between them. This CDR3 region has 16 residues. This CDR3 reads CASSQELTAGNTEAFF. The CDR3 DNA follows: TGTGCCAGCAGCCAAGAGTTGACAGCGGGGAACACTGAAGCTTTCTTT.

Only one count was recorded for this clone. The chain couples TRBV11-2 to TRBJ2-7; 9 bases line up with TRBD2. This CDR3 region has 15 residues. In germline, CDR1 is SGHAT, CDR2 FQNNGV. V shed 6 bases and J 3 bases; nucleotides not matched to a gene: 9. The CDR3, as DNA: TGTGCCAGCAGACCCACTAGCGGGTATATCTACGAGCAGTACTTC. Translated, it gives CASRPTSGYIYEQYF.

For the CDR3, the DNA is TGTGCCAGCAGCTCCCCCGGGGGGGCCAGCTCCTACAATGAGCAGTTCTTC. This encodes CASSSPGGASSYNEQFF. V and J are TRBV11-2 and TRBJ2-1; TRBD2 matches at 8 bases. Looked up from germline, CDR1 is SGHAT and CDR2 is FQNNGV. The CDR3 runs 17 residues. J lost 0 bases, V lost 4 bases, and 8 bases had no gene match.

The rearrangement uses TRBV4-1 and TRBJ1-2; D is perhaps TRBD1 (5 bases). Trimming stripped 4 bases from V and 7 bases from J, with 22 bases between. Germline-derived CDR1 and CDR2 are MGHRA and YSYEKL. There are 16 residues in the CDR3. CDR3 sequence: CASSPDSGRGFFGYTF. The CDR3 DNA is TGCGCCAGCAGCCCAGACTCAGGAAGGGGATTTTTTGGCTACACCTTC.

This clone was recorded only once. Germline and junction disagree at one end, which may indicate a read error. This chain uses TRBV6-1 with TRBJ1-4; D not resolved. The germline V gene has CDR1 MNHNS and CDR2 SASEGT. The CDR3 sequence is 13 residues long. CDR3 protein: CASREGTDTTLFF. CDR3 nucleotides: TGTGCCAGCAGAGAAGGAACAGACACCACGCTGTTTTTT.

The chain joins TRBV11-2 to TRBJ2-3; the match to TRBD2 covers 7 bases. CDR3 length equals 14 residues. Germline-derived CDR1 and CDR2 are SGHAT and FQNNGV. Losses at the gene ends were 6 bases for V and 3 bases for J; bases not matched to a gene: 6. The CDR3: CASRVGGGTDTQYF. Here the CDR3 DNA reads TGTGCCAGCAGGGTTGGGGGGGGTACAGATACGCAGTATTTT.

The V and J genes are TRBV3-1 (or the pseudogene TRBV3-2) and TRBJ2-7; TRBD2 agrees at 7 bases. This CDR3 region has 13 residues. Germline CDR1 reads LGHDT; CDR2 reads YNNKEL (reference sequence). Trimming cost V 3 bases and J 5 bases; bases outside gene matches: 4. The DNA for the CDR3 is TGTGCCAGCAGCCAGTTAGCGGGTAACGAGCAGTACTTC. Amino acids: CASSQLAGNEQYF.

The V call is TRBV18, the J call TRBJ2-1; 7 nucleotides agree with TRBD2. The ends lost 8 bases at V and 9 bases at J; junction bases unmatched: 7. CDR3 length: 12 residues. Germline CDR1 is KGHSH and CDR2 is LQKENI. In nucleotides, the CDR3 is TGTGCCAGCAGCGGGGATCATTCTGAGCAGTTCTTC. The encoded protein is CASSGDHSEQFF.

The V and J genes are TRBV5-4 and TRBJ2-1, with a possible D match to TRBD2 (7 bases). The CDR3 length is 14 residues. Germline V gene lookup returns CDR1 SGHNT and CDR2 YYREEE (reference sequence). V lost 0 bases to trimming and J lost 7 bases, with 11 bases between them. CDR3 nucleotide sequence: TGTGCCAGCAGCTTGGAGGGAGGGGGGAATGAGCAGTTCTTC. Amino acid sequence: CASSLEGGGNEQFF.